This record concerns one T cell receptor (beta chain) sequence. This clone was observed at least ten times. Which antigen it targets is not known. No much larger clone is present one base from it, and per-base qualities are unavailable. TRB sequencing was run on genomic DNA with either the immunoSEQ assay at survey resolution or the hsTCRB kit. The paper's processing steps were these. The immunoSEQ software handled the initial read processing, while the LymphoSeq R package was used for the repertoire analyses. Clonality was computed as 1 minus normalized Shannon entropy, and a Gini coefficient was also calculated for each TRB dataset. To infer phenotypes in unsorted samples, TRB sequences from sorted subsets of the recipient or donor were mapped onto the unsorted samples of the same recipient. TCRdb took this table from immuneACCESS and kept in-frame rearrangements with V and J called. Such tables lack part of the clones; where checked against another copy, unresolved V genes explain under half of the gap, and the rest is unexplained. V, J and clone size were drawn from that table, and D and trimming were deduced from the DNA. The sample comprises approximately 27,000 clones, and every one was counted more than once. Approximately 1.5% of the sample comes from the top ten.

The data originate from a study of T cells after posttransplantation cyclophosphamide (dated by TCRdb to about 2016). Regarding the complete study: The study tracked T cell repertoire reconstitution by TRB sequencing after myeloablative bone marrow transplantation using posttransplantation cyclophosphamide as GVHD prophylaxis. Antigen receptor sequencing covered samples from about 40 PTCy-treated patients and around 15 of their related bone marrow donors. TRB sequencing was performed on blood from all 34 PTCy patients with 1-year posttransplant specimens. TRB sequencing was also done on up to about 3 additional blood samples from 2 to 5.2 years after transplant in 3 patients, and on pretransplant blood from 4 patients. Because TRA and TRB clonality were tightly correlated in several samples, subsequent TCR analyses were focused on TRB only. Public TRB sequences were compared against a database of over 3,600 sequences linked to responses to pathogens, tumor antigens, self-antigens and alloantigens.

Related bone marrow donors provided peripheral blood samples on the day of marrow donation. Mononuclear cells from peripheral blood and bone marrow were separated by Ficoll-Hypaque density centrifugation and then cryopreserved. Overall study outcomes, separate from this receptor: Donor-recipient similarity was low at 1-2 months but increased during the first year, and donor CD8+ memory clones often dominated later blood repertoires. The TRB repertoires of T cells infiltrating skin or the GI tract showed only limited overlap with the TRB repertoires found in blood. Across the 35 to 55 patients, TRB clonality was highly associated with recipient CMV seropositivity and CMV reactivation, and diversity with PTCy was similar to that in the CNI/methotrexate controls.

Cut back by 6 bases and 8 bases, the V and J ends lie 22 bases apart. The CDR3 measures 15 amino acids from cysteine to phenylalanine. Of all the DNA, just the CDR3 is kept, 45 bases in frame from base 1. According to the germline V gene, CDR1 reads MRHNA and CDR2 reads SNTAGT. The origin of this receptor is a man aged 50 or older in good health, CMV-negative, and a related stem cell transplant donor. The chain uses TRBV6-4 and TRBJ1-2; D gene: possibly TRBD1, on 5 matching bases. Sequencing was done on a sample of PBMCs. The CDR3 sequence is CASSPTGGTVEGYTF. The nucleotides are TGTGCCAGCAGCCCAACGGGCGGGACCGTAGAAGGCTACACCTTC.